One TCR beta chain is described in this entry. This clonotype was detected ten times or more. The target of this receptor is not known. Base qualities were left out, and no much larger clone turns up one base away. Trimming takes 5 bases off V and 3 bases off J; junction bases not matched to a gene: 4. CDR1 and CDR2, per the germline V gene (reference sequence), are DFQATT and SNEGSKA. The CDR3 measures 13 amino acids from cysteine to phenylalanine. Of all the DNA, just the CDR3 is kept, 39 bases in frame from base 1. The sample comes from a study of T cells in Graves' hyperthyroidism and ophthalmopathy (dated by TCRdb to between 2018 and 2021). With respect to the entire study: Peripheral blood was collected at initial diagnosis, before any treatment. To identify distinguishing TCR V-J signatures, a discovery cohort of around 98 patients was used, comprising 43 with Graves' ophthalmopathy and around 57 with stable Graves' hyperthyroidism. Prospective prediction of ophthalmopathy was tested in an independent validation cohort consisting of under 20 hyperthyroidism patients and around 16 patients who later progressed to ophthalmopathy. The roughly 100 discovery patients were randomly divided into training and test sets at a 7:3 ratio. Thyroid tissue and blood T-cell repertoires from six Graves' hyperthyroidism patients were also compared in the study. After sampling, hyperthyroidism patients received methimazole starting at 30 mg daily, and ophthalmopathy patients received high-dose intravenous methylprednisolone. TCR Vbeta CDR3 sequencing of approximately 140 peripheral blood samples (over 40 ophthalmopathy, some 75 hyperthyroidism and roughly 17 progressor patients) is reported in the paper. What the work shows at the level of the full study, not this receptor alone: No statistical method was used to fix the sample size in advance, and group allocation was not hidden from the investigators. Most expanded thyroid clonotypes (frequency above 0.001) were also detected in blood, suggesting blood repertoires may reflect thyroid immune responses. In validation, progression to ophthalmopathy was predicted by the model with 55% to 71% sensitivity and roughly 76% specificity, a median of roughly six months before onset. In cross-validation, a model built on a 13 V-J signature told ophthalmopathy apart from stable hyperthyroidism with just under 90% sensitivity and roughly 81% specificity, and in testing the same model reached 80%/75%.

The TCR beta CDR3 regions were amplified from RNA transcripts. The TCR CDR3 was subjected to a first round of RT-PCR using the HTBI primer set and the Qiagen OneStep RT-PCR kit. The libraries were constructed in a second round of multiplex PCR and then size-selected and purified. The libraries were sequenced on an Illumina HiSeq2000 using paired-end 100 bp reads. The original methods were these. Raw data were processed with SOAPnuke, discarding reads with adapters, uncalled bases, mean Phred below 15, or no exact constant-primer or identifier match. High-quality paired reads were merged with COPE v1.2.5, and unique nucleotide sequences were defined as clonotypes. MiTCR v1.1 was used to align the clonotypes against IMGT TRBV, TRBD and TRBJ reference segments. Only V-J combinations with frequency above 0.0001, covering roughly 99% of repertoires, were analysed. A TCS score was defined as the ratio between F50 (clonal expansion) and ExV (chaos), using BLOSUM62-based TCRdist between CDR3 peptides within each V-J. Welch's t-statistics and random forest reduced 500 to 650 V-J features to 10 to 15, which were used in a naive Bayes classifier (R e1071). TCRdb applied fastp at Q25 and MiXCR to the public reads, then kept only in-frame beta chains. All rows with the same CDR3 protein become a single entry with the most common DNA and genes. The V and J calls reflect TCRdb's pipeline rather than the authors' work. The sample contains about 520,000 distinct CDR3 sequences, about 24% of them found a single time. The top ten clonotypes cover over 9% of the sample.

Ophthalmopathy patients had moderately to severely active disease, Clinical Activity Score of at least 3, NOSPECS grade of at least 4, and duration under 3 months. The study excluded patients with uncontrolled infections, other autoimmune diseases, pregnancy or lactation. Clinical symptoms, serum thyroxine and TRAb, thyroid ultrasound, and orbital computed tomography formed the basis for the diagnoses. Ficoll-Paque density gradient centrifugation was used to isolate PBMCs from approximately 11 ml of fresh peripheral blood. Total RNA was extracted using Trizol reagent, and RNA quality was assessed on an Agilent 2100 Bioanalyzer.

The sequenced sample consisted of blood. Rearrangement joined TRBV20-1 to TRBJ1-2, with 9 central nucleotides matching TRBD1. The source is a woman in her 30s with Graves' ophthalmopathy. The base sequence is TGCAGTGCTCAGACAGGGGGGGACTATGGCTACACCTTC. The encoded protein is CSAQTGGDYGYTF.